This paragraph covers one TCR beta chain sequence. No antigen is known for it. The record originates from a study of shared clonotypes between healthy human individuals. The study, taken as a whole, reports: Larger estimated richness was generally seen in naive subsets than in memory subsets.

The CDR3 contains 17 residues. V was pared by 7 bases and J by 4 bases, with 18 bases of the junction left unmatched. The germline gives CDR1 SGHNT, CDR2 YYREEE (reference sequence). Here immunoSEQ multiplex PCR was the method, and the copy in TCRdb shows in-frame clones only, minus some. The sample lists around 1.5 million clones; roughly 98% were seen once. The sequence derives from a man between 25 and 39 years old in good health. Sequenced: naive CD4+ T cells sorted from blood. Indicated subset: CD45RA+ positively selected. The gene calls are TRBV5-4 and TRBJ1-2; the match to TRBD1 covers 8 bases. The CDR3 region has the DNA TGTGCCAGCTCCCAAGGACAGGGTTTTTTACGCGCCTATGGCTACACCTTC. It translates to CASSQGQGFLRAYGYTF.